These 26 T cell receptor beta chains share one sample of origin, sequenced in a study of T-cell reconstitution after alpha-beta-depleted transplantation in children. A library of TCRbeta sequences, prepared with unique molecular identifiers, was generated. TCRdb re-analysed the PCR reads in MiXCR, keeping a single row per CDR3 protein. The sample holds approximately 350,000 distinct CDR3 sequences, around a tenth seen once. Sequenced material: PBMCs from the stem cell graft donor, taken from the stem cell graft. Receptors were obtained from a human donor who donated a stem cell graft to a child with acute lymphoblastic leukemia.

V usage is TRBV12-3 or TRBV12-4 and J usage is TRBJ2-2; TRBD1 or TRBD2 may be the D gene (5 bases each). The CDR3 is 15 amino acids. Trimming removed 6 bases from V and 0 bases from J, with 11 bases in between. CDR3: CASSRDRANTGELFF. CDR3 coding DNA: TGTGCCAGCAGCCGGGACCGAGCGAACACCGGGGAGCTGTTTTTT.

The V call is TRBV27, the J call TRBJ2-5; 10 nucleotides line up with TRBD2. After removal of 5 bases from V and 4 bases from J, the junction contained 13 bases not matched to a gene. CDR3 size: 17 residues. Germline V lookup: CDR1 MNHEY, CDR2 SMNVEV (reference sequence). This chain's CDR3 is CASSVHSSGSSPETQYF. The CDR3 nucleotides read TGTGCCAGCAGTGTCCATTCTAGCGGGAGTTCCCCAGAGACCCAGTACTTC.

The rearrangement links TRBV10-3 to TRBJ2-2; no clear D gene. V was pared by 0 bases and J by 5 bases, with 10 bases between. Germline V gene data show CDR1 as ENHRY and CDR2 as SYGVKD. The CDR3 has 15 amino acids. The chain's CDR3 is CAISESSSGTGELFF. CDR3 in DNA: TGTGCCATCAGTGAGTCGAGCTCGGGTACCGGGGAGCTGTTTTTT.

V and J are TRBV14 and TRBJ2-2; tentatively, D is TRBD2 (6 bases). The germline gives CDR1 SGHDN, CDR2 FVKESK. The length of the CDR3 is 16 residues. V gave up 3 bases and J gave up 6 bases, with 17 bases separating them. The CDR3 sequence is CASSQKTAGRAGELFF. The CDR3 DNA reads as TGTGCCAGCAGCCAGAAGACGGCGGGAAGGGCCGGGGAGCTGTTTTTT.

The chain recombines TRBV14 with TRBJ2-1; TRBD2 agrees at 16 bases. The CDR3 loop spans 16 amino acids. Unmatched junction bases numbered 6, after V lost 4 bases and J lost 9 bases. Per germline, CDR1 SGHDN and CDR2 FVKESK. CDR3 in amino acids: CASSPLGLAGGLEQFF. The CDR3 bases are TGTGCCAGCAGCCCTTTGGGACTAGCGGGAGGGCTTGAGCAGTTCTTC.

V is TRBV5-1 and J is TRBJ2-2, with TRBD1 matching over 10 bases. This CDR3 contains 17 residues. Germline values: CDR1 SGHRS, CDR2 YFSETQ. Trimming took 0 bases from V and 10 from J; bases not matched to a gene: 12. The DNA for the CDR3 is TGCGCCAGCAGCTTGGCCCTGACAGGGGGCGCGTCCGTGGAGCTGTTTTTT. Translation gives CASSLALTGGASVELFF.

There are a few counts of this clonotype. The chain carries TRBV4-2 and TRBJ2-5; TRBD2 might be the D (6 bases). Per germline, CDR1 LGHNA and CDR2 YNFKEQ. CDR3 length equals 15 residues. V was cut by 3 bases and J by 4 bases, with 15 bases left in between. CDR3 in DNA: TGTGCCAGCAGCCAGGTAGCGGAGGTGGGAGAGACCCAGTACTTC. This gives the protein CASSQVAEVGETQYF.

V and J are TRBV4-3 and TRBJ2-5; D call uncertain. V dropped 1 base and J dropped 5 bases, with 11 bases sitting between them. The CDR3 spans 14 residues. Germline V gene lookup returns CDR1 LGHNA and CDR2 YSLEER. CDR3 loop: CASSQGVLRETQYF. As DNA, the CDR3 is TGCGCCAGCAGCCAAGGGGTCCTTCGGGAGACCCAGTACTTC.

This clonotype was seen only a few times. This chain joins TRBV28 and TRBJ2-6; possibly TRBD1 or TRBD2 for D (5 bases each). There are 15 residues in the CDR3. Germline V lookup: CDR1 MDHEN, CDR2 SYDVKM. The germline V and J ends were trimmed by 5 bases and 3 bases, with 11 bases remaining between them. CDR3 in DNA: TGTGCCAGCAGTCCCACGGGACGTGGGGCCAACGTCCTGACTTTC. It is translated as CASSPTGRGANVLTF.

In this sample, this clonotype turned up many times. The CDR3 nucleotides are TGCAGTGCTAGGACTAGCGGGAGCTTAAGATCCTACAATGAGCAGTTCTTC. Translating it yields CSARTSGSLRSYNEQFF. The chain uses TRBV20-1 and TRBJ2-1; 12 nucleotides match TRBD2. Germline values: CDR1 DFQATT, CDR2 SNEGSKA (reference sequence). The junction had 7 bases not matched to a gene; V was cut back by 3 bases and J by 1 base. CDR3 length equals 17 residues.

This clonotype has only a few counts. V and J are TRBV7-9 and TRBJ2-2; TRBD2 is a possible D gene (6 bases). In germline, CDR1 is SEHNR, CDR2 FQNEAQ (reference sequence). V shed 3 bases and J shed 3 bases, with 11 bases lying between them. The length of the CDR3 is 15 residues. In nucleotides, the CDR3 is TGTGCCAGCAGCTTTGGGGAGGCACACACCGGGGAGCTGTTTTTT. Translating gives CASSFGEAHTGELFF.

This clonotype was found a few times. The V call is TRBV5-1, the J call TRBJ2-1, with D possibly being TRBD2 (5 bases). CDR1 is SGHRS, CDR2 YFSETQ, per germline. The length of the CDR3 is 15 residues. V lost 4 bases and J lost 0, with 11 bases in between. As DNA, the CDR3 is TGCGCCAGCAGCCTCTATACTAGCTCCTACAATGAGCAGTTCTTC. It encodes CASSLYTSSYNEQFF.

The chain joins TRBV12-3 or TRBV12-4 to TRBJ2-1, with unresolved D. V lost 4 bases and J lost 6, with 4 bases in between. This CDR3 comprises 11 residues. The CDR3: CASSWSNEQFF. CDR3 DNA sequence: TGTGCCAGCAGTTGGTCCAATGAGCAGTTCTTC.

The CDR3 is CASSLWDSSYNEQFF. DNA of the CDR3: TGTGCCAGCAGCTTGTGGGACAGTTCCTACAATGAGCAGTTCTTC. The chain links TRBV7-2 to TRBJ2-1; 7 bases fit TRBD1. CDR1 SGHTA and CDR2 FQGNSA come from the germline V gene. V lost 3 bases to trimming and J lost 1 base; unmatched junction nucleotides: 3. This CDR3 has 15 amino acids.

This clonotype appeared many times. The J gene is TRBJ2-1, the V gene TRBV7-2, with 9 bases that match TRBD1. Germline V gives CDR1 SGHTA, CDR2 FQGNSA. The CDR3 spans 14 residues. After removal of 5 bases from V and 9 bases from J, the junction contained 8 bases not matched to a gene. This CDR3 is CASSRDRVLSEQFF. CDR3 in DNA: TGTGCCAGCAGCCGGGACAGGGTCCTCAGTGAGCAGTTCTTC.

The chain joins TRBV12-3 or TRBV12-4 to TRBJ2-2; 8 nucleotides align to TRBD2. The V segment lost 5 bases and the J segment 1 base; nucleotides outside the gene matches: 3. This CDR3 comprises 15 residues. This chain's CDR3 is CASSIAGGNTGELFF. The CDR3 DNA reads as TGTGCCAGCAGTATCGCGGGAGGGAACACCGGGGAGCTGTTTTTT.

The V gene is TRBV6-2 or TRBV6-3, the J gene TRBJ1-1; 8 bases map to TRBD1. The germline V gene encodes CDR1 MNHEY and CDR2 SVGEGT. Losses at the gene ends were 6 bases for V and 4 bases for J; bases not matched to a gene: 16. This CDR3 is 17 amino acids long. The CDR3 DNA reads TGTGCCAGCAGATCGGACACAGGGGGTGGCATGCCCACTGAAGCTTTCTTT. Its translation: CASRSDTGGGMPTEAFF.

The chain employs TRBV12-3 or TRBV12-4 and TRBJ2-7, with 8 nucleotides matching TRBD1. J gave up 2 bases and V 0 bases, and 9 bases lay outside the gene matches. This CDR3 is built from 17 residues. CDR3 residues: CASSLALGTGVPYEQYF. The CDR3 DNA reads as TGTGCCAGCAGTTTAGCGCTCGGGACAGGAGTGCCCTACGAGCAGTACTTC.

This clonotype occurred many times. The rearrangement uses TRBV27 and TRBJ2-1; no definite D call. The CDR3 spans 13 residues. The germline gives CDR1 MNHEY, CDR2 SMNVEV (reference sequence). V lost 6 bases to trimming and J lost 3 bases, with 9 bases between them. The CDR3 DNA follows: TGTGCCAGCAGATTAGGGTACTACAATGAGCAGTTCTTC. This codes for CASRLGYYNEQFF.

This clonotype was seen only a few times. The chain employs TRBV7-9 and TRBJ1-1, with TRBD1 as a possible D gene (6 bases). Germline values: CDR1 SEHNR, CDR2 FQNEAQ (reference sequence). The CDR3 covers 13 residues. The V and J ends lost 5 bases and 7 bases respectively, with 14 bases between them. The CDR3 region has the DNA TGTGCCAGCAGCGAAGGGACACATTTTGAAGCTTTCTTT. Its translation is CASSEGTHFEAFF.

A few counts support this clonotype. The chain joins TRBV6-4 to TRBJ2-1, with D perhaps TRBD2 (6 bases). CDR1 is MRHNA, CDR2 SNTAGT, per germline. V shed 4 bases and J shed 5 bases, with 18 bases lying between them. This CDR3 region has 16 residues. CDR3 region: CASSAPGLQGDNEQFF. CDR3 DNA: TGTGCCAGCAGTGCACCGGGACTCCAAGGTGACAATGAGCAGTTCTTC.

This clonotype has more than one count but fewer than ten. V and J are TRBV27 and TRBJ2-1, with D unresolved. The CDR3 extends over 14 amino acids. With 2 bases removed from V and 8 bases from J, the gap between germline ends came to 13 bases. The germline V gene encodes CDR1 MNHEY and CDR2 SMNVEV (reference sequence). DNA of the CDR3: TGTGCCAGCAGTTTAAATGGGCGCGTATATGAGCAGTTCTTC. Its translation: CASSLNGRVYEQFF.

This clonotype was found many times. This sequence joins TRBV7-9 and TRBJ1-1; tentatively, D is TRBD1 (5 bases). The CDR3 totals 10 residues. The V gene's germline CDR1 is SEHNR and CDR2 FQNEAQ (reference sequence). V shed 8 bases and J shed 4 bases, with 5 bases lying between them. CDR3 nucleotides: TGTGCCAGCGGGGGCACTGAAGCTTTCTTT. This translates into CASGGTEAFF.

The rearrangement links TRBV5-1 to TRBJ2-3, with 8 bases aligning to TRBD2. V lost 2 bases, J lost 6 bases, and 11 bases stayed unmatched. CDR1 and CDR2 from the germline V gene are SGHRS and YFSETQ. The CDR3 has 16 residues. The CDR3 spells CASSFEPGGEVDTQYF. CDR3 DNA: TGCGCCAGCAGCTTCGAACCCGGGGGGGAGGTGGATACGCAGTATTTT.

This clonotype was seen only a few times. The J gene is TRBJ2-1, the V gene TRBV20-1; 7 bases match TRBD2. Germline V gives CDR1 DFQATT, CDR2 SNEGSKA (reference sequence). This CDR3 has 15 residues. V shed 3 bases, J shed 5 bases, and the junction held 10 bases outside the gene matches. DNA of the CDR3: TGCAGTGCTAGCTTACTAGCGCACCCTAACAATGAGCAGTTCTTC. Translated, it gives CSASLLAHPNNEQFF.

At least ten counts were recorded for this clonotype. The V gene is TRBV20-1, the J gene TRBJ1-5; maybe TRBD1 (6 bases). Trimming pared 6 bases from V and 3 bases from J, leaving 9 bases between. CDR3 length: 12 amino acids. Germline CDR1 and CDR2: DFQATT and SNEGSKA (reference sequence). CDR3 nucleotide sequence: TGCAGTGCAAGGGACACCAATCAGCCCCAGCATTTT. Amino acid sequence: CSARDTNQPQHF.